The T cell receptor beta chain under discussion was sequenced for a study of T cell responses to AZD1222 COVID-19 vaccine. On the study more broadly: Researchers grouped second doses given at about 4 or about 12 weeks into one pool.

Points from the study as a whole: The donor cohort was predominantly white British with a female majority, and clonal diversity may have been underestimated. None of the repertoires were sampled until the peak T cell response had passed. CD4 TCRs linked to vaccination spanned spike, dominating at 160-218 and 743-854.

This clone came up once. The target antigen is unknown. Clones were sequenced by immunoSEQ multiplex PCR, and TCRdb holds only the in-frame ones, with some missing. The data contain more than 150,000 clones, roughly nine tenths of them seen just once; the ten biggest clones take up about 1.7%. Trimming removed 1 base from V and 5 bases from J, with 9 bases in between. The CDR3 is made up of 13 amino acids. Specimen: peripheral blood, collected on day 0 of AZD1222 vaccination. This chain links TRBV12-3 or TRBV12-4 with TRBJ2-7, with D unclear. The TCR was taken from an adult in good health. CDR3 nucleotides: TGTGCCAGCAGTTTAGAGGGATCTGACGAGCAGTACTTC. This translates into CASSLEGSDEQYF.